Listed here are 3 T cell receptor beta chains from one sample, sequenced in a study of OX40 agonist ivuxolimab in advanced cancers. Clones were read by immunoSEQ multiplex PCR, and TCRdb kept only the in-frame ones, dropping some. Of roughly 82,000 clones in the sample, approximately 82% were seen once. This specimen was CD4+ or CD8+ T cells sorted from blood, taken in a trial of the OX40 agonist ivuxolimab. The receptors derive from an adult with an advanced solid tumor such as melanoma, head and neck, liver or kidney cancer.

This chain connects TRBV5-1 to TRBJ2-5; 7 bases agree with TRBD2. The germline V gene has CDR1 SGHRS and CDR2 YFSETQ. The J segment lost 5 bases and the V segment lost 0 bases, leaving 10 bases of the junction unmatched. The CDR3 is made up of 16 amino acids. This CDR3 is CASSLDPAGLRETQYF. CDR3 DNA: TGCGCCAGCAGCTTGGATCCAGCGGGGTTGAGGGAGACCCAGTACTTC.

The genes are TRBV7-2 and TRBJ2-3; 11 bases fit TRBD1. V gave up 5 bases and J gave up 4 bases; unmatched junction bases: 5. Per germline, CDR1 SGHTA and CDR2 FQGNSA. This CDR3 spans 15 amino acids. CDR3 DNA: TGTGCCAGCAGCCCCGGACAGGGGGCCGCAGATACGCAGTATTTT. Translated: CASSPGQGAADTQYF.

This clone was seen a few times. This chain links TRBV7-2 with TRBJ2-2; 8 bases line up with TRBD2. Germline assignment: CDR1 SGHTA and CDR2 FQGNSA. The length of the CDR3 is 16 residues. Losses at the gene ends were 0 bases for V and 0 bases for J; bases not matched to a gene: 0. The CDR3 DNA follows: TGTGCCAGCAGCTTAGCGGGACTAGCGAACACCGGGGAGCTGTTTTTT. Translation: CASSLAGLANTGELFF. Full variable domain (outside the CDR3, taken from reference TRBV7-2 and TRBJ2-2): GAGVSQSPSNKVTEKGKDVELRCDPISGHTALYWYRQSLGQGLEFLIYFQGNSAPDKSGLPSDRFSAERTGGSVSTLTIQRTQQEDSAVYLCASSLAGLANTGELFFGEGSRLTVL.